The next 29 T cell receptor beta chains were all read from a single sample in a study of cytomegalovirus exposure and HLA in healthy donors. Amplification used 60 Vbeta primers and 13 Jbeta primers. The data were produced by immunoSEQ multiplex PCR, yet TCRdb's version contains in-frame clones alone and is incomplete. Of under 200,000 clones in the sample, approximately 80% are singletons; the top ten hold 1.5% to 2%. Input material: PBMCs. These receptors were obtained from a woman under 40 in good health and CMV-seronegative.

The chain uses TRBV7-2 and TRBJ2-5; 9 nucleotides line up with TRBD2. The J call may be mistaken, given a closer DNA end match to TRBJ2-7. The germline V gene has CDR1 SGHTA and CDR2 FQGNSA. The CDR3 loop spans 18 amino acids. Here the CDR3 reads CASSPGLAGTRLSYEQYF. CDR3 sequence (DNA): TGTGCCAGCAGCCCCGGCCTAGCGGGAACCAGACTCTCCTACGAGCAGTACTTC.

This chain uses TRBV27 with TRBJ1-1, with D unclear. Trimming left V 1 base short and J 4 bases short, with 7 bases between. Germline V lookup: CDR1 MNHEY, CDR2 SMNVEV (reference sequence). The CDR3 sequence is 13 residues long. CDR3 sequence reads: CASSLFPRTEAFF. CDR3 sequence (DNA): TGTGCCAGCAGTTTATTCCCCCGCACTGAAGCTTTCTTT.

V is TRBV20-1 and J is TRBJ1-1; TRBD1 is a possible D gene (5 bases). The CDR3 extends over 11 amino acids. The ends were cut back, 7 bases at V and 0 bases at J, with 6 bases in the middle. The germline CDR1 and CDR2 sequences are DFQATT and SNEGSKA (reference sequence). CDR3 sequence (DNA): TGCAGTGGACAGATGAACACTGAAGCTTTCTTT. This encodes CSGQMNTEAFF.

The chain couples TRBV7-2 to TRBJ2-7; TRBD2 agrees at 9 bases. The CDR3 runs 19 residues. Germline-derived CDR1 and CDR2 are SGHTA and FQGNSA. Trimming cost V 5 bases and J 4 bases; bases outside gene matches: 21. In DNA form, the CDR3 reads TGTGCCAGCAGCCCTAGTAGATGGGAGGTAGGACTAGCGCTGTACGAGCAGTACTTC. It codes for CASSPSRWEVGLALYEQYF.

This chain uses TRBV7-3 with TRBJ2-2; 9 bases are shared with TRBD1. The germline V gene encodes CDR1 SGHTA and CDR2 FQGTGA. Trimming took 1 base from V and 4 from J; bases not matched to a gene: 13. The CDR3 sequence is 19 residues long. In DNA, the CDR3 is TGTGCCAGCAGCTTAAAGGCCCCGGGACAGGGTGGGCGCACCGGGGAGCTGTTTTTT. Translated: CASSLKAPGQGGRTGELFF. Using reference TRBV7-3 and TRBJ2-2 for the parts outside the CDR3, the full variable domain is GAGVSQTPSNKVTEKGKYVELRCDPISGHTALYWYRQSLGQGPEFLIYFQGTGAADDSGLPNDRFFAVRPEGSVSTLKIQRTERGDSAVYLCASSLKAPGQGGRTGELFFGEGSRLTVL.

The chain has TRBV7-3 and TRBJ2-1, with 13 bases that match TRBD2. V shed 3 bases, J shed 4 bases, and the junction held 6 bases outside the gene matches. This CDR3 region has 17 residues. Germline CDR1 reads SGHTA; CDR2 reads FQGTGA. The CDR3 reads CASSLGTSGNLYNEQFF. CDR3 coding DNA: TGTGCCAGCAGCTTGGGGACTAGCGGGAATCTTTACAATGAGCAGTTCTTC.

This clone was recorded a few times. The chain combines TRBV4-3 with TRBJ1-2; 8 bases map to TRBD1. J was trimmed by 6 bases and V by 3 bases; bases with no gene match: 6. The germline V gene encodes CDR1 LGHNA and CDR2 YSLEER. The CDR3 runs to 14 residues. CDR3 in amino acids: CASSQTGVGNGYTF. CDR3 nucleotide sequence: TGCGCCAGCAGCCAGACAGGGGTAGGAAATGGCTACACCTTC.

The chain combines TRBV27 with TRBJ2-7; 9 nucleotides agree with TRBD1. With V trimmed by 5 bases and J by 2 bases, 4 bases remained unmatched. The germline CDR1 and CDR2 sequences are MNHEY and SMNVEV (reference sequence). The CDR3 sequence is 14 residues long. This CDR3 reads CASSIGTGPYEQYF. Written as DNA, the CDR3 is TGTGCCAGCAGTATCGGGACAGGGCCCTACGAGCAGTACTTC.

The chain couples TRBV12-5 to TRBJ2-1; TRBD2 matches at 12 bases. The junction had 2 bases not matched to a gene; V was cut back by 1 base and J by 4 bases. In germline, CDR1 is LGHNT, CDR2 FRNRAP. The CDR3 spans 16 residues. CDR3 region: CASGLGTSGAYNEQFF. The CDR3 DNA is TGTGCTAGTGGTTTGGGGACTAGCGGGGCGTACAATGAGCAGTTCTTC.

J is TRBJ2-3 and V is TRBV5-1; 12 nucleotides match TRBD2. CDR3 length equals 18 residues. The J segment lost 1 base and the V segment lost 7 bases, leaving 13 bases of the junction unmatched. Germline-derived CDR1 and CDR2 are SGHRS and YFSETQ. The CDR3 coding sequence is TGCGCCAGCTCCCGGCGGTCTAGCGGGGGGGCCGGCACAGATACGCAGTATTTT. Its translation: CASSRRSSGGAGTDTQYF.

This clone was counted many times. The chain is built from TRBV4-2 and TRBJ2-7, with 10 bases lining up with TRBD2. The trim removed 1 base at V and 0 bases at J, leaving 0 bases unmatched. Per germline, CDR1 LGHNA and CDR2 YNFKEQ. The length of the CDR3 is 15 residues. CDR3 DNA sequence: TGTGCCAGCAGCCAAGGACTAGCGGGCTCCTACGAGCAGTACTTC. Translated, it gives CASSQGLAGSYEQYF.

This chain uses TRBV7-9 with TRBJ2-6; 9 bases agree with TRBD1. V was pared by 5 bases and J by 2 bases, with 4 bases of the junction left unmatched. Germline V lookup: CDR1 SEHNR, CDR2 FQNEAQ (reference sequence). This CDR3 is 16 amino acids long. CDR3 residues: CASSDRQGAGANVLTF. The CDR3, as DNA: TGTGCCAGCAGCGATCGACAGGGGGCTGGGGCCAACGTCCTGACTTTC. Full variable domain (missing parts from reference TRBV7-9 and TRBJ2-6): DTGVSQNPRHKITKRGQNVTFRCDPISEHNRLYWYRQTLGQGPEFLTYFQNEAQLEKSRLLSDRFSAERPKGSFSTLEIQRTEQGDSAMYLCASSDRQGAGANVLTFGAGSRLTVL.

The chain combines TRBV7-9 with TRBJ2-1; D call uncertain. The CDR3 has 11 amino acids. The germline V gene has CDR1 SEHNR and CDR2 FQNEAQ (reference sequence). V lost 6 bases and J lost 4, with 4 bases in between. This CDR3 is CASSYYNEQFF. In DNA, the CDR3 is TGTGCCAGCAGTTATTACAATGAGCAGTTCTTC.

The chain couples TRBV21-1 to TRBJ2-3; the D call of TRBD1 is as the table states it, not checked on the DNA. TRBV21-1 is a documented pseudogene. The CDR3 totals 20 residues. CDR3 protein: CARARGGQGISVPPTDTQYF. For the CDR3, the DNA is TGTGCCAGGGCAAGAGGGGGACAGGGCATTTCGGTCCCACCCACAGATACGCAGTATTTT.

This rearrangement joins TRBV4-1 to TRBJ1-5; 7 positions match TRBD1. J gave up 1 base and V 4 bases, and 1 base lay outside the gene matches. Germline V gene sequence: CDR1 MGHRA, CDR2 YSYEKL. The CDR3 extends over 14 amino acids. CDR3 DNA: TGCGCCAGCAGCCTACAGGGGAGCAATCAGCCCCAGCATTTT. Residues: CASSLQGSNQPQHF.

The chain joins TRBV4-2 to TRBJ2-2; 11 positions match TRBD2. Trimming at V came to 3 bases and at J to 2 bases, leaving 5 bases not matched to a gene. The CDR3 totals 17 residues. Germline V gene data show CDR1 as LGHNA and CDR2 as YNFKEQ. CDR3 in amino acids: CASSHYSGGANTGELFF. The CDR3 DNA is TGTGCCAGCAGCCACTATAGCGGGGGGGCCAACACCGGGGAGCTGTTTTTT.

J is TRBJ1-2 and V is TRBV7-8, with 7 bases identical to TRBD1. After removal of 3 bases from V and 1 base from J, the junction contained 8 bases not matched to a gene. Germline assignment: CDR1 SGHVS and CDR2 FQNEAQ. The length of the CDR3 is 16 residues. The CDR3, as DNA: TGTGCCAGCAGCTTGAGGGGGACAGCGTTTAACTATGGCTACACCTTC. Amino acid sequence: CASSLRGTAFNYGYTF.

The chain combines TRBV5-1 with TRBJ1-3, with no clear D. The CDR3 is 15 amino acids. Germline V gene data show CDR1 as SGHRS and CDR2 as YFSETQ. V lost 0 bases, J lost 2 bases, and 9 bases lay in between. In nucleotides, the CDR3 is TGCGCCAGCAGCTTGGAAGGCGGAGCTGGAAACACCATATATTTT. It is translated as CASSLEGGAGNTIYF. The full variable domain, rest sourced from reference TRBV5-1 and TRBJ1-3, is KAGVTQTPRYLIKTRGQQVTLSCSPISGHRSVSWYQQTPGQGLQFLFEYFSETQRNKGNFPGRFSGRQFSNSRSEMNVSTLELGDSALYLCASSLEGGAGNTIYFGEGSWLTVV.

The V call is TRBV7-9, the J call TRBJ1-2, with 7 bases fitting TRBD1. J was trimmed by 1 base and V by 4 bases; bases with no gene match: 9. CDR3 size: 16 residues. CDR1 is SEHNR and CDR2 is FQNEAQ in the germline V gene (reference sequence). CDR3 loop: CASSSIPGQVNYGYTF. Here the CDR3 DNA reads TGTGCCAGCAGCTCGATTCCAGGACAGGTTAACTATGGCTACACCTTC.

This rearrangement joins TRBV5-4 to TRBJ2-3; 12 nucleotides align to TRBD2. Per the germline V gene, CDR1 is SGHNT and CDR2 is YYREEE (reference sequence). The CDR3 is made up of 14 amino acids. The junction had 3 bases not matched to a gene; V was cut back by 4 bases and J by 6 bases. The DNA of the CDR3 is TGTGCCAGCAGCAGACTAGCGGGAGAGGATACGCAGTATTTT. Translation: CASSRLAGEDTQYF. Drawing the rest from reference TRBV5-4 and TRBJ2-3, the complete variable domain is ETGVTQSPTHLIKTRGQQVTLRCSSQSGHNTVSWYQQALGQGPQFIFQYYREEENGRGNFPPRFSGLQFPNYSSELNVNALELDDSALYLCASSRLAGEDTQYFGPGTRLTVL.

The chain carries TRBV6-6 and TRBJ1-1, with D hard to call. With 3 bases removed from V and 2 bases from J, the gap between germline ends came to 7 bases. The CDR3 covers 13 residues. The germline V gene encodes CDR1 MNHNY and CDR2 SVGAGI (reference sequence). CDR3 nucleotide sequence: TGTGCCAGCAGTTATGGTAGAAACACTGAAGCTTTCTTT. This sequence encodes CASSYGRNTEAFF.

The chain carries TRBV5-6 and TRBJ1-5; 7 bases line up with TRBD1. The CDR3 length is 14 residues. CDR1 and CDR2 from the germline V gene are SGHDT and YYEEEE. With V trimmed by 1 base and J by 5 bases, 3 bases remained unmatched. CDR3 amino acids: CASSLQRGHQPQHF. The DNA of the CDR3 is TGTGCCAGCAGCTTGCAGAGGGGGCATCAGCCCCAGCATTTT.

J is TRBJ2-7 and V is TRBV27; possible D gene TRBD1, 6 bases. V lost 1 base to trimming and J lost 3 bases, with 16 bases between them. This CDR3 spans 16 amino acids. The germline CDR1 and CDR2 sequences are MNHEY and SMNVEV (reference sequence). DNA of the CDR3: TGTGCCAGCAGTTTATTCTGGGGGCCCAGGAGCTACGAGCAGTACTTC. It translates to CASSLFWGPRSYEQYF.

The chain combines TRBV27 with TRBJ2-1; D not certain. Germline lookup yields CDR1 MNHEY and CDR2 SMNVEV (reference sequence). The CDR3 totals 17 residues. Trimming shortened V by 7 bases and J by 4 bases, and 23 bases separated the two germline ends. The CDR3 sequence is CASTLFSGPMSYNEQFF. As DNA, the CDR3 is TGTGCCAGCACTCTTTTTAGTGGGCCGATGAGTTACAATGAGCAGTTCTTC.

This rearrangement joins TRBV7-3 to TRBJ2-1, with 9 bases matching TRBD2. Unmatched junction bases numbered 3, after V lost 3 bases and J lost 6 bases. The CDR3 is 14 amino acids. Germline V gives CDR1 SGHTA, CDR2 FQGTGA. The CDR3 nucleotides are TGTGCCAGCAGCTTCGGCGGGAGGGCCAATGAGCAGTTCTTC. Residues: CASSFGGRANEQFF.

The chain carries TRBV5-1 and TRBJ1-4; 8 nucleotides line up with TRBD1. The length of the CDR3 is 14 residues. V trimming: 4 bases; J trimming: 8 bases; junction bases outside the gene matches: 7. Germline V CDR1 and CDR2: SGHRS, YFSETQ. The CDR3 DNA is TGCGCCAGCAGCCAGGACAGGGAAGGCGAAAAACTGTTTTTT. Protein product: CASSQDREGEKLFF.

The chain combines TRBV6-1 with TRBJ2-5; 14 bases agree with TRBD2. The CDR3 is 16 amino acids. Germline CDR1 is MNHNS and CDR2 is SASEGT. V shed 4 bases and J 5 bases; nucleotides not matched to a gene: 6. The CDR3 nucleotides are TGTGCCAGCAGTGTGACTAGCGGGGGGGCCTGGGAGACCCAGTACTTC. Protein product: CASSVTSGGAWETQYF.

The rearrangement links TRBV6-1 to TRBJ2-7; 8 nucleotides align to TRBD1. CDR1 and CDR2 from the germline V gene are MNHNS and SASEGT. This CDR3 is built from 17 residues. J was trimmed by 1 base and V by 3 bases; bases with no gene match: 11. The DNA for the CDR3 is TGTGCCAGCAGTGACCTTCACCGGACAGGGAGTTCCTACGAGCAGTACTTC. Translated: CASSDLHRTGSSYEQYF.

CDR3 coding DNA: TGTGCCAGCAGCTTAAGCGTGGGAGGCTTCAAAAGCCGCACAGATACGCAGTATTTT. This codes for CASSLSVGGFKSRTDTQYF. V usage is TRBV7-2 and J usage is TRBJ2-3; D is possibly TRBD2 (6 bases). The CDR3 is 19 residues long. Trimming shortened V by 2 bases and J by 1 base, and 22 bases separated the two germline ends. Germline assignment: CDR1 SGHTA and CDR2 FQGNSA.